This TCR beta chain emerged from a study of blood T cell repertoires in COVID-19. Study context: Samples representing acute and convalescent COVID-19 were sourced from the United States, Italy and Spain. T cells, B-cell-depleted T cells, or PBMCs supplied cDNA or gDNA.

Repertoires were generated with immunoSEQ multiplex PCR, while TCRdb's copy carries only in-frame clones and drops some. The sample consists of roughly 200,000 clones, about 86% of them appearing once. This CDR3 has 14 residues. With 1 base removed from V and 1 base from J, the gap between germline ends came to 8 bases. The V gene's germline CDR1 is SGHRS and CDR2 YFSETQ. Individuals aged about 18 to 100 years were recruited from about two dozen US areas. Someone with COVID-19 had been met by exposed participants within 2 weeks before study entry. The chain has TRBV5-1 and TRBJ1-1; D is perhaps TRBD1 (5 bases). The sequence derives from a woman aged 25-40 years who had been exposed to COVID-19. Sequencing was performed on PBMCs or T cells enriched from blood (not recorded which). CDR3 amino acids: CASSLNQGNTEAFF. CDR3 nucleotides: TGCGCCAGCAGCTTGAATCAGGGGAACACTGAAGCTTTCTTT.